In its sample, the clone carrying this T cell receptor beta chain was seen once. The target antigen is unknown. Regarding treatment: approximately nine-day PBMC culture with coronavirus spike peptide pools or control peptides (ViraFEST assay). Peptide pools at 9.5 to 10 ug/ml stimulated about 1.8 million PBMCs per well with 9 to 10 IU/ml IL-2. This entry belongs to a study of vaccination and CD4 T cells after COVID-19. Whole-study context: The study enrolled six male and four female convalescents, two of whom were Hispanic. Post-vaccine sample collection happened at a median of 72 days after dose two, ranging 14 to 241. Cells received overlapping spike peptides from SARS-CoV-2, HCoV-NL63, HCoV-OC43 and HCoV-229E as stimulation.

CD4+ T cells that had been cultured provided DNA sequenced with the Oncomine TCR Beta short-read assay. Via MiXCR, TCRdb re-called the PCR reads, giving one row per CDR3 protein. The table records 20,000 to 25,000 distinct CDR3 sequences, roughly 71% of them present only once. Sequenced material: CD4+ T cells from blood, cultured in vitro, taken after SARS-CoV-2 vaccination. The TCR sequence derives from a human donor who received a COVID-19 vaccine.

The CDR3 nucleotides read TGTGCCATCAGTGTTCAGGGGAACACCGGGGAGCTGTTTTTT. Its protein is CAISVQGNTGELFF. The rearrangement joins TRBV10-3 to TRBJ2-2, with D possibly being TRBD1 (5 bases). Per the germline V gene, CDR1 is ENHRY and CDR2 is SYGVKD. V was pared by 4 bases and J by 1 base, with 7 bases between. The CDR3 has 14 amino acids.